Listed here is a single T cell receptor (beta chain). This entry comes from a study of CD8 T cells in Susac syndrome. The authors carried out high-throughput sequencing of TCR beta. They applied it to CD8+ and CD4+ T cells obtained from blood. While CD8+ and CD4+ T cells were isolated negatively, TEMRA cells were enriched by FACS. Reverse transcription of about 0.45 to 1 ug RNA was carried out with random hexamers. A single record per CDR3 protein comes from TCRdb applying MiXCR to the immunoSEQ multiplex PCR reads. The data show 95,000 or so distinct CDR3 sequences, 80% to 95% seen once. CDR3 length: 18 amino acids. Germline CDR1 and CDR2: SGHNT and YYREEE (reference sequence). Trimming took 4 bases from V and 5 from J; bases not matched to a gene: 8.

The sequence was collected from a human donor in good health. What was sequenced was CD8+ T cells from PBMCs. The chain is built from TRBV5-4 and TRBJ2-2; 16 nucleotides agree with TRBD2. CDR3 DNA sequence: TGTGCCAGCAGCCCGGGACTAGCGGGGGGGCTACGAACCGGGGAGCTGTTTTTT. It encodes CASSPGLAGGLRTGELFF.